The present T cell receptor beta chain was sequenced within a study of cytomegalovirus exposure and HLA in healthy donors. 60 Vbeta and 13 Jbeta primers were used in PCR. The table came from immunoSEQ multiplex PCR; TCRdb's copy has only in-frame clones and leaves some out. The sample carries 200,000 to 250,000 clones, about three quarters recorded once. The V and J ends lost 5 bases and 0 bases, in that order; junction bases with no gene match: 11. This CDR3 has 16 amino acids. Germline V lookup: CDR1 GTSNPN, CDR2 SVGIG (reference sequence). Details on this clone: The antigen is unknown.

Broader study findings: As a later analysis revealed, the rate of TCR association differed by HLA locus, with DRB1 most and HLA-C fewest.

The sequencing sample was made of PBMCs. This chain joins TRBV30 and TRBJ2-3; 7 nucleotides match TRBD2. This sequence originates from a middle-aged man in good health and CMV-seronegative. CDR3 nucleotide sequence: TGTGCCTGGGCGAGCGGGATTCACAGGAGCACAGATACGCAGTATTTT. It codes for CAWASGIHRSTDTQYF.